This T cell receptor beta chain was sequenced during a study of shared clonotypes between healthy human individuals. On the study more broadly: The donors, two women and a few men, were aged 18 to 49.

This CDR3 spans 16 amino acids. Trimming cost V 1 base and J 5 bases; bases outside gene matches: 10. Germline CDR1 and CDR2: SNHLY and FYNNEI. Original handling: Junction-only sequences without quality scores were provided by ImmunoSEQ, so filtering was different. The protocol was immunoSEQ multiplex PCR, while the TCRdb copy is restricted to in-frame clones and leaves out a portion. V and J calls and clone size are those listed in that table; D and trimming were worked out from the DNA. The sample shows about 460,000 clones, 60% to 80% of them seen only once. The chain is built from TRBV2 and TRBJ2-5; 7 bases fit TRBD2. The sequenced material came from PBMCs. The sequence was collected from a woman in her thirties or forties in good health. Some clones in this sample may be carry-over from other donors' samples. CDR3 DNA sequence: TGTGCCAGCAGTGAAGATCCTCGGGAGGCTCGGGAGACCCAGTACTTC. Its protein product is CASSEDPREARETQYF.